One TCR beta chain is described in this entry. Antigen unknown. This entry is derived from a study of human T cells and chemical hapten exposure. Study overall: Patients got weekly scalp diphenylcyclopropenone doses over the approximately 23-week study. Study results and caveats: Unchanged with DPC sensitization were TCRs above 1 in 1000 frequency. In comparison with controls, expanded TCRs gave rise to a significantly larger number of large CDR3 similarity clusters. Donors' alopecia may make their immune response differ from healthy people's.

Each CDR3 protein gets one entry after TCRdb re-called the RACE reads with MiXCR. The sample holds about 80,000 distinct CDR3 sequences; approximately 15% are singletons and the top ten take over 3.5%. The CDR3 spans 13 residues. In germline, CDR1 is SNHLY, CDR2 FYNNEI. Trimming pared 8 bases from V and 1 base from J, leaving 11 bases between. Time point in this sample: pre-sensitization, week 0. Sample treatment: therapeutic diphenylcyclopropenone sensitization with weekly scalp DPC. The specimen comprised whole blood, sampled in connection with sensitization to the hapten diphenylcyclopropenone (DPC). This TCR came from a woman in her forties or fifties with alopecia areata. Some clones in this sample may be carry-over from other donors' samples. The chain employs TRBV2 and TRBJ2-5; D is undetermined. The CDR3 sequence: CASSIAVQETQYF. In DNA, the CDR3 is TGTGCCAGCTCTATTGCAGTCCAAGAGACCCAGTACTTC.